A selection of T cell receptor beta chains follows, all from one sample in a study of blood T cell repertoires in COVID-19. The assay was immunoSEQ multiplex PCR, and TCRdb's table has in-frame clones only and misses some. The data show about 150,000 clones, about four fifths seen once. Material for sequencing was peripheral blood. Receptors originate from a woman aged 55 to 70 with acute or convalescent COVID-19. Each CDR3 is given with its conserved first and last residue. Each record gives: D gene, V gene, clone size, J gene, CDR3 protein, CDR3 DNA. A D gene is named only where the DNA matches it firmly. Some rows have no size entry. The others give once, few or many, or a class for an expanded clone.

>NA|TRBV5-1|few|TRBJ2-3
CASSLADQLTDTQYF
TGCGCCAGCAGCTTGGCCGATCAACTGACAGATACGCAGTATTTT
>NA|TRBV10-3|once|TRBJ1-1
CAISESGRVENTEAFF
TGTGCCATCAGTGAGTCCGGCAGGGTGGAGAACACTGAAGCTTTCTTT
>TRBD2|TRBV9|NA|TRBJ2-3
CASSRLALTDTQYF
TGTGCCAGCAGCCGACTAGCGTTAACAGATACGCAGTATTTT
>NA|TRBV2|NA|TRBJ2-2
CASSTQGPNTGELFF
TGTGCCAGCAGTACACAGGGTCCAAACACCGGGGAGCTGTTTTTT
>NA|TRBV3-1/TRBV3-2|NA|TRBJ1-5
CASSQGTGINQPQHF
TGTGCCAGCAGCCAAGGTACCGGGATTAATCAGCCCCAGCATTTT
>NA|TRBV5-1|once|TRBJ1-1
CASSGGGVNTEAFF
TGCGCCAGCAGCGGGGGCGGCGTGAACACTGAAGCTTTCTTT
>NA|TRBV5-6|once|TRBJ1-3
CASAQGLSGNTIYF
TGTGCCAGCGCGCAGGGTCTTTCTGGAAACACCATATATTTT
>TRBD2|TRBV3-1/TRBV3-2|once|TRBJ2-7
CASSQGGLAGALGNYEQYF
TGTGCCAGCAGCCAAGGCGGACTAGCGGGGGCGCTTGGCAACTACGAGCAGTACTTC
>NA|TRBV5-6|NA|TRBJ1-6
CASSTRERYYNSPLHF
TGTGCCAGCAGCACTCGGGAACGTTACTATAATTCACCCCTCCACTTT
>NA|TRBV6-1|NA|TRBJ2-3
CASSVGGIGSTDTQYF
TGTGCCAGCAGTGTGGGGGGAATCGGGAGCACAGATACGCAGTATTTT
>TRBD1|TRBV29-1|NA|TRBJ2-3
CSAGQGRTDTQYF
TGCAGCGCCGGACAGGGGAGGACAGATACGCAGTATTTT
>NA|TRBV18|few|TRBJ2-1
CASSPGSVGGRSEQFF
TGTGCCAGCTCACCAGGCTCGGTTGGAGGTCGGAGTGAGCAGTTCTTC
>TRBD1|TRBV9|NA|TRBJ1-2
CASSLRQGHYGYTF
TGTGCCAGCAGCCTTAGACAGGGCCACTATGGCTACACCTTC
>NA|TRBV7-9|NA|TRBJ1-4
CASSRSQLLGPRGEKLFF
TGTGCCAGCAGCCGAAGTCAACTCCTCGGGCCTCGGGGGGAAAAACTGTTTTTT
>TRBD1|TRBV10-3|NA|TRBJ1-1
CAISGTGMGTEAFF
TGTGCCATCAGTGGGACAGGGATGGGCACTGAAGCTTTCTTT